Included here is one TCR beta chain sequence, with context. Its antigen is not yet known. The junction differs from germline at one of its ends, possibly a read error. This record belongs to a study of Graves' ophthalmopathy and Graves' hyperthyroidism (dated by TCRdb to 2016 to 2019). With respect to the entire study: Peripheral blood was collected at initial diagnosis, prior to any treatment. The study used TCR beta repertoire signatures to distinguish Graves' ophthalmopathy from Graves' hyperthyroidism and to predict progression to ophthalmopathy. In total, 135 blood samples were TCR-sequenced: fewer than 50 ophthalmopathy, under 85 hyperthyroidism and some 17 hyperthyroidism-to-ophthalmopathy patients. To explore V-J signatures that separate ophthalmopathy from hyperthyroidism, a discovery set of about a hundred patients was enrolled, consisting of fewer than 45 with ophthalmopathy and under 65 with stable hyperthyroidism. The independent validation cohort included about 19 hyperthyroidism patients plus 17 patients who later progressed from hyperthyroidism to ophthalmopathy. In more than five hyperthyroidism patients, the T-cell repertoires found in thyroid tissue were compared with those found in blood. Following sample collection, hyperthyroidism patients were given methimazole at a starting dose of 30 mg daily, and ophthalmopathy patients were given high-dose intravenous methylprednisolone. The 90 to 100 discovery patients were randomly split 7:3 into training and test sets. Beyond this particular receptor, the publication reports: In cross-validation, the 13-signature model distinguished ophthalmopathy from stable hyperthyroidism with nearly 90% sensitivity and about 81% specificity, while in the test set the corresponding values were 80% and 75%. In validation, the model predicted ophthalmopathy progression with about 64% sensitivity and roughly 72% specificity; roughly eleven predicted patients were CT-confirmed with GO in a median of 6.5 months. No statistical method was used to set the sample size in advance, and the investigators knew which group each participant was assigned to. Most expanded thyroid clonotypes with a frequency above 0.001 also appeared in blood, which suggests that blood repertoires may reflect the immune response in the thyroid.

TCR beta CDR3 regions were amplified from RNA transcripts for repertoire sequencing. The first round of RT-PCR was done with HTBI primers and the Qiagen OneStep RT-PCR kit, and was followed by a second round of multiplex PCR, then size selection and purification. The libraries underwent paired-end sequencing with 100 bp reads on an Illumina HiSeq2000. The paper's data handling went like this. SOAPnuke was used for read processing, and reads with adapters, uncalled bases, a mean Phred below 15, or no exact constant-primer or identifier match were discarded. COPE v1.2.5 was used to merge the high-quality paired reads. Clonotypes were defined as unique nucleotide sequences and were aligned to IMGT TRB V, D and J references using MiTCR v1.1. Analysis was restricted to V-J combinations with a frequency above 0.0001, which covered over 98% of repertoires. For each V-J combination, a TCR clonal expansion and chaos score was defined as the ratio of F50 clonal expansion to chaos observed in the TCRdist matrix. Welch's t-statistics and random forest were used to narrow the features down to roughly twelve V-J combinations, which were then fed into a naive Bayes classifier. The Morisita-Horn index was used to measure how similar the thyroid and blood repertoires were. TCRdb handled the public reads itself, with Q25 trimming in fastp and clone calling in MiXCR, and kept productive beta chains. Entries are consolidated by CDR3 protein sequence, retaining the most common genes and DNA. V and J calls and clone size were set by TCRdb, not the authors. In this sample the table shows 150,000 to 200,000 distinct CDR3 sequences, over 35% of which occur a single time. The biggest ten clones account for around 5.5% of the sample.

The ophthalmopathy patients had moderately to severely active disease, with a Clinical Activity Score of 3 or higher, a NOSPECS grade of 4 or higher, and a disease duration of less than 3 months. Anyone with other autoimmune diseases, uncontrolled infections, pregnancy or lactation was excluded from the study. Diagnosis relied on clinical symptoms, serum thyroxine, TRAb, thyroid ultrasound and orbital computed tomography. Ficoll-Paque density gradient centrifugation was used to isolate PBMCs from 9.5 to 10 ml of fresh peripheral blood. Trizol reagent was used to extract the total RNA, and its quality was then checked on an Agilent 2100 Bioanalyzer. The material sequenced was peripheral blood. The TCR comes from a woman aged 35 to 49 with Graves' ophthalmopathy. Donor details come from another sample of the same person, matched by shared clones.

The CDR3 protein is CSAREAGVVGEQYF. The DNA is TGCAGTGCAAGAGAAGCGGGAGTAGTAGGCGAGCAGTACTTC. Rearrangement joined TRBV20-1 to TRBJ2-7, and 8 bases in between align with TRBD2. Counted from cysteine to phenylalanine, this CDR3 has 14 amino acids. The read is trimmed to its CDR3 DNA, 42 bases read in frame from base 1. The germline V gene (reference sequence) supplies CDR1 DFQATT and CDR2 SNEGSKA.